Listed below are T cell receptor beta chains from one sample, sequenced in a study of regulatory T cells in long-lasting Graves disease. TCRdb re-derived calls from the multiplex PCR reads in MiXCR, one entry per CDR3 protein. The table records fewer than 350,000 distinct CDR3 sequences, roughly 18% of them present only once. The source was peripheral blood mononuclear cells (PBMCs), collected at new diagnosis, from a patient treated with antithyroid drugs. The source is a female donor with Graves disease. The CDR3 runs from the conserved cysteine through the conserved F or W. The D gene is left open where the match is weak. Clone size, where shown, is once, few, many, or a class for clones that have expanded.

>TRBJ1-2|14|TRBV3-1|-|-
CASSPGSSYYGYTF
TGTGCCAGCAGCCCCGGGAGCTCATACTATGGCTACACCTTC
>TRBJ1-2|12|TRBV28|-|many
CASKGESYGYTF
TGTGCCAGCAAGGGGGAGAGCTATGGCTACACCTTC
>TRBJ1-1|16|TRBV12-5|-|many
CASGLPQGQVYTEAFF
TGTGCTAGTGGTTTGCCCCAGGGCCAGGTGTACACTGAAGCTTTCTTT
>TRBJ1-6|16|TRBV19|TRBD1|few
CASSINGDRGNSPLHF
TGTGCCAGTAGTATAAATGGGGACAGGGGTAATTCACCCCTCCACTTT
>TRBJ2-1|15|TRBV11-2|TRBD2|-
CASSGTSGNFNEQFF
TGTGCCAGCAGCGGGACTAGCGGGAACTTCAATGAGCAGTTCTTC
>TRBJ2-2|16|TRBV27|TRBD2|many
CASSLFAGGNTGELFF
TGTGCCAGCAGTTTATTTGCGGGGGGTAACACCGGGGAGCTGTTTTTT
>TRBJ1-1|14|TRBV19|-|few
CAASAAPKGTEAFF
TGTGCCGCCTCTGCGGCCCCCAAGGGAACTGAAGCTTTCTTT
>TRBJ1-1|16|TRBV5-1|TRBD1|-
CASIAQPGTGNTEAFF
TGCGCCAGCATAGCACAACCCGGGACAGGGAATACTGAAGCTTTCTTT
>TRBJ1-4|14|TRBV25-1|-|many
CASSESGFNEKLFF
TGTGCCAGCAGTGAATCGGGATTTAATGAAAAACTGTTTTTT
>TRBJ2-5|16|TRBV2|TRBD2|-
CASSEARNSGRETQYF
TGTGCCAGCAGTGAAGCGCGGAATAGCGGGAGAGAGACCCAGTACTTC
>TRBJ2-5|18|TRBV24-1|TRBD1|many
CATSDSPGQMLPQETQYF
TGTGCCACCAGTGACTCACCGGGACAGATGCTGCCCCAAGAGACCCAGTACTTC
>TRBJ2-7|12|TRBV2|-|many
CASNGRAYEQYF
TGTGCCAGCAACGGGCGGGCCTACGAGCAGTACTTC
>TRBJ2-5|18|TRBV9|TRBD2|-
CASSDLHLGLAGGETQYF
TGTGCCAGCAGTGACCTTCACCTGGGACTAGCCGGGGGAGAGACCCAGTACTTC
>TRBJ2-3|15|TRBV28|-|many
CASSDTRDSTDTQYF
TGTGCCAGCAGCGATACACGGGATAGCACAGATACGCAGTATTTT
>TRBJ2-2|14|TRBV27|-|many
CASSLSPNTGELFF
TGTGCCAGCAGTTTATCGCCCAACACCGGGGAGCTGTTTTTT
>TRBJ1-5|13|TRBV25-1|-|-
CASSDGRDQPQHF
TGTGCCAGCAGTGACGGCAGGGACCAGCCCCAGCATTTT
>TRBJ1-6|19|TRBV11-2|TRBD1|many
CASSLVRVTGGVNNSPLHF
TGTGCCAGCAGCTTAGTTCGGGTGACAGGGGGCGTGAATAATTCACCCCTCCACTTT
>TRBJ1-5|14|TRBV6-1|-|-
CASSPRVGNQPQHF
TGTGCCAGCAGTCCCCGGGTAGGCAATCAGCCCCAGCATTTT
>TRBJ1-2|16|TRBV5-1|-|many
CASRPESTRTTGGYTF
TGCGCCAGCAGACCTGAAAGCACCAGGACCACCGGTGGCTACACCTTC
>TRBJ2-1|17|TRBV5-6|-|few
CASSLVLSENSYNEQFF
TGTGCCAGCAGCTTGGTACTCAGCGAAAACTCCTACAATGAGCAGTTCTTC
>TRBJ1-6|17|TRBV19|-|-
CASSIVDKTVGDSPLHF
TGTGCCAGTAGTATAGTGGATAAGACGGTGGGGGATTCACCCCTCCACTTT
>TRBJ1-1|13|TRBV18|-|-
CFSRGRVGTEAFF
TGTTTCTCCCGGGGCAGGGTGGGAACTGAAGCTTTCTTT
>TRBJ2-7|13|TRBV6-1|-|-
CASRMRGTYEQYF
TGTGCCAGCAGAATGAGGGGTACCTACGAGCAGTACTTC
>TRBJ2-7|15|TRBV5-1|-|many
CASSPGQGRSYEQYF
TGCGCCAGCAGTCCGGGGCAGGGGCGATCCTACGAGCAGTACTTC
>TRBJ2-7|15|TRBV12-3/TRBV12-4|TRBD2|many
CASSSGLAGRYEQYF
TGTGCCAGCAGTTCCGGACTAGCGGGAAGATACGAGCAGTACTTC
>TRBJ2-7|18|TRBV10-3|-|many
CAISDEPLSRPRSYEQYF
TGTGCCATCAGTGACGAGCCTCTTAGCAGGCCGCGCTCCTACGAGCAGTACTTC
>TRBJ1-1|14|TRBV7-9|TRBD1|-
CASSSGGTWTEAFF
TGTGCCAGCAGCTCAGGGGGTACGTGGACTGAAGCTTTCTTT
>TRBJ2-1|15|TRBV7-6|TRBD2|few
CASSLLAERYNEQFF
TGTGCCAGCAGCCTGCTAGCGGAGCGTTACAATGAGCAGTTCTTC
>TRBJ2-7|15|TRBV6-2/TRBV6-3|-|few
CASSPTNLLSYEQYF
TGTGCCAGCAGCCCCACTAATCTTCTTTCCTACGAGCAGTACTTC
>TRBJ2-7|13|TRBV15|-|few
CATSPGPNYEQYF
TGTGCCACCAGCCCCGGGCCCAACTACGAGCAGTACTTC
>TRBJ1-5|13|TRBV2|TRBD1|many
CASSVDRDQPQHF
TGTGCCAGCAGTGTTGACAGGGATCAGCCCCAGCATTTT
>TRBJ2-7|15|TRBV20-1|-|-
CSARDNRGQTYEQYF
TGCAGTGCTAGAGATAATCGGGGGCAAACCTACGAGCAGTACTTC
>TRBJ1-1|16|TRBV6-1|TRBD1|many
CASTPFGTASYTEAFF
TGTGCCAGCACCCCCTTTGGGACAGCCTCGTACACTGAAGCTTTCTTT
>TRBJ2-3|16|TRBV20-1|TRBD2|many
CSASGASGRVTDTQYF
TGCAGTGCCAGCGGGGCTAGCGGGAGGGTCACAGATACGCAGTATTTT
>TRBJ2-3|16|TRBV14|-|many
CASKRGAPLSTDTQYF
TGTGCCAGCAAACGAGGCGCACCCCTTAGCACAGATACGCAGTATTTT
>TRBJ2-7|15|TRBV7-2|TRBD2|-
CASSRRLAGGNEQYF
TGTGCCAGCAGCCGAAGACTAGCGGGAGGAAACGAGCAGTACTTC
>TRBJ2-7|12|TRBV30|-|many
CAWSRIGVEQYF
TGTGCCTGGAGTCGTATCGGCGTCGAGCAGTACTTC
>TRBJ1-1|12|TRBV30|-|-
CAWSGEGAKAFF
TGTGCCTGGAGTGGGGAGGGAGCTAAAGCTTTCTTT
>TRBJ2-5|15|TRBV20-1|TRBD2|once
CSASGGGRAVVTQYF
TGCAGTGCTTCCGGTGGCGGGAGGGCCGTTGTGACCCAGTACTTC
>TRBJ2-7|16|TRBV19|TRBD1|few
CASSPRLGDRVHEQYF
TGTGCCAGTAGTCCCCGACTCGGGGACAGGGTCCACGAGCAGTACTTC
>TRBJ2-3|14|TRBV20-1|-|many
CSARGSGSTDTQYF
TGCAGTGCTAGAGGGAGCGGTAGCACAGATACGCAGTATTTT
>TRBJ2-5|16|TRBV24-1|TRBD1|many
CATSDPGQGLQETQYF
TGTGCCACCAGTGACCCCGGACAGGGGCTTCAAGAGACCCAGTACTTC
>TRBJ1-1|15|TRBV2|TRBD1|many
CASSELGRGQVEAFF
TGTGCCAGCAGTGAATTGGGCAGGGGGCAGGTGGAAGCTTTCTTT
>TRBJ1-4|16|TRBV2|-|many
CASSERDSATNEKLFF
TGTGCCAGCAGTGAACGTGACAGTGCAACTAATGAAAAACTGTTTTTT
>TRBJ2-7|14|TRBV7-9|-|once
CASSQTQVQDEQYF
TGTGCCAGCAGCCAAACCCAGGTGCAGGACGAGCAGTACTTC
>TRBJ2-7|14|TRBV10-1|-|many
CASSGGLVRGEQYF
TGCGCCAGCAGTGGGGGACTAGTCAGGGGGGAGCAGTACTTC
>TRBJ1-1|13|TRBV19|-|-
CASSIASGDEAFF
TGTGCCAGTAGTATAGCGTCGGGGGATGAAGCTTTCTTT